One sample yielded the 9 T cell receptor beta chains listed below, sequenced in a study of T cell responses to AZD1222 COVID-19 vaccine. The data were produced by immunoSEQ multiplex PCR, yet TCRdb's version contains in-frame clones alone and is incomplete. Of 120,000 or so clones listed, about nine tenths are singletons. The material sequenced was peripheral blood, taken on day 0 of MenACWY control vaccination. The receptor set was obtained from an adult in good health.

The genes are TRBV28 and TRBJ1-1; perhaps TRBD1 as D (6 bases). Germline assignment: CDR1 MDHEN and CDR2 SYDVKM. Between the trimmed V and J ends, which lost 2 bases and 13 bases, there was a span of 17 bases. The CDR3 has 13 residues. DNA for the CDR3: TGTGCCAGCAGTTTAACCCTTTACAGGGAGGTTTTCTTT. This codes for CASSLTLYREVFF.

This clone was recorded a few times. The V and J genes are TRBV28 and TRBJ2-7, with TRBD2 matching 8 bases. The germline gives CDR1 MDHEN, CDR2 SYDVKM. The CDR3 extends over 17 amino acids. Trimming at V came to 5 bases and at J to 0 bases, leaving 12 bases not matched to a gene. The CDR3 reads CASSPSLAGLGSYEQYF. The CDR3 DNA is TGTGCCAGCAGTCCGTCTTTAGCGGGACTGGGCTCCTACGAGCAGTACTTC.

The chain employs TRBV29-1 and TRBJ2-3, with D uncertain. Trimming stripped 3 bases from V and 2 bases from J, with 12 bases between. The CDR3 contains 14 residues. The germline gives CDR1 SQVTM, CDR2 ANQGSEA. The CDR3 sequence: CSVETGFTTDTQYF. CDR3 nucleotides: TGCAGCGTTGAGACTGGGTTTACCACAGATACGCAGTATTTT.

This clone showed up just once. The chain employs TRBV5-1 and TRBJ2-2; D tentatively reads TRBD1 or TRBD2 (6 bases each). V was shortened by 0 bases and J by 5 bases, with 14 bases between the two germline ends. The CDR3 covers 16 residues. Germline CDR1 is SGHRS and CDR2 is YFSETQ. The CDR3 reads CASSLGTGARTGELFF. CDR3 coding DNA: TGCGCCAGCAGCTTGGGGACGGGGGCAAGGACCGGGGAGCTGTTTTTT.

This CDR3 is CAWSAGNGETQYF. The CDR3, as DNA: TGTGCCTGGAGTGCCGGGAATGGAGAGACCCAGTACTTC. The V gene is TRBV30, the J gene TRBJ2-5, with D maybe TRBD2 (5 bases). Germline assignment: CDR1 GTSNPN and CDR2 SVGIG (reference sequence). The CDR3 totals 13 residues. V gave up 1 base and J gave up 4 bases, with 10 bases separating them.

The chain links TRBV6-5 to TRBJ1-6; D is unclear. The CDR3 has 13 residues. The germline gives CDR1 MNHEY, CDR2 SVGAGI. Trimming left V 6 bases short and J 3 bases short, with 6 bases between. CDR3 residues: CASRVGYNSPLHF. CDR3 in DNA: TGTGCCAGCAGGGTGGGCTATAATTCACCCCTCCACTTT.

This sequence joins TRBV2 and TRBJ1-2; no clear D. From germline, CDR1 is SNHLY and CDR2 FYNNEI. The germline V and J ends were trimmed by 5 bases and 0 bases, with 10 bases remaining between them. The CDR3 consists of 14 residues. The DNA of the CDR3 is TGTGCCAGCAGTTTGGTCGATCCTAACTATGGCTACACCTTC. Its protein is CASSLVDPNYGYTF.

This chain joins TRBV20-1 and TRBJ1-3; D call uncertain. The germline CDR1 and CDR2 sequences are DFQATT and SNEGSKA (reference sequence). Between the trimmed V and J ends, which lost 3 bases and 0 bases, there was a span of 12 bases. The CDR3 has 15 residues. CDR3 protein: CSASASESSGNTIYF. In nucleotides, the CDR3 is TGCAGTGCTAGTGCCAGCGAGAGCTCTGGAAACACCATATATTTT.

This clone has only a few counts. The chain has TRBV24-1 and TRBJ1-3; no clear D. CDR3 size: 13 residues. Germline V gene sequence: CDR1 KGHDR, CDR2 SFDVKD. The V end was cut by 0 bases, the J end by 3 bases, with 2 bases between. The CDR3 DNA sequence: TGTGCCACCAGTGATTTGCATGGAAACACCATATATTTT. Translated, it gives CATSDLHGNTIYF.